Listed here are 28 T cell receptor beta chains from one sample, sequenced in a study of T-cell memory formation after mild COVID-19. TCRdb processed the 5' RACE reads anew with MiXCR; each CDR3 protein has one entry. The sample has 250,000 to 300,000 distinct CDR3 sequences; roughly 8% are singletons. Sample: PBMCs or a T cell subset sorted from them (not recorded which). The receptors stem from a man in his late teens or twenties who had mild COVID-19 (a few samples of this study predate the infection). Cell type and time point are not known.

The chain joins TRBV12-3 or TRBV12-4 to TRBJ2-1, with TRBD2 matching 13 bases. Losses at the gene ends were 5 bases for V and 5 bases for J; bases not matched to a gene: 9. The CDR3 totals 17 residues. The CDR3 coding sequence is TGTGCCAGCAGTCCACTAGCGGGGGGGTTTCAGAACAATGAGCAGTTCTTC. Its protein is CASSPLAGGFQNNEQFF.

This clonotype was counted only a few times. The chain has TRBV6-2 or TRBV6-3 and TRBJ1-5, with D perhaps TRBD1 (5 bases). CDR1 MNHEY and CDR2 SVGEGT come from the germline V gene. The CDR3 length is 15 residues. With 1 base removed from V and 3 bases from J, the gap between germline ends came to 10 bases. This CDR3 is CASSYWGRNNQPQHF. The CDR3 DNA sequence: TGTGCCAGCAGTTACTGGGGACGGAACAATCAGCCCCAGCATTTT.

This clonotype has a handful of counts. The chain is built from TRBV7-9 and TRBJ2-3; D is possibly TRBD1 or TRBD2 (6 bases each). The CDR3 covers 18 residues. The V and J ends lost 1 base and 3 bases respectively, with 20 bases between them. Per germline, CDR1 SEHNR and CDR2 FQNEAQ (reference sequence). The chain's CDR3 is CASSLGPVRGRLTDTQYF. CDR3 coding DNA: TGTGCCAGCAGCTTAGGCCCCGTAAGGGGGAGGCTGACAGATACGCAGTATTTT.

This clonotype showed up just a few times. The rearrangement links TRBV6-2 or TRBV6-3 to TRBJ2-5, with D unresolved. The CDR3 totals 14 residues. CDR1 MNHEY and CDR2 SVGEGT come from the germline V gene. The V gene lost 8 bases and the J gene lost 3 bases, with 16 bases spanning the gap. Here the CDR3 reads CASGQEAAKETQYF. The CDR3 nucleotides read TGTGCCAGCGGGCAAGAGGCCGCCAAAGAGACCCAGTACTTC.

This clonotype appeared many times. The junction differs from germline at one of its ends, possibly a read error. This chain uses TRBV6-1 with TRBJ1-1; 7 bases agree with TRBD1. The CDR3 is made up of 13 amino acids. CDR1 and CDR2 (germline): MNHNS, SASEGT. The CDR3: CASTARGQLETFF. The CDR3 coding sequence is TGTGCCAGCACTGCCAGGGGACAGCTTGAAACTTTCTTT.

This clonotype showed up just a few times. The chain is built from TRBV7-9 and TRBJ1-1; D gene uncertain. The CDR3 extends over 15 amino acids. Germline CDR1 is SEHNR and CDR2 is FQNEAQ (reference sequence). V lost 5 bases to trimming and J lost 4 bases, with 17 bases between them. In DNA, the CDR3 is TGTGCCAGCAGCACACTGACACTTAGCGGCACTGAAGCTTTCTTT. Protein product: CASSTLTLSGTEAFF. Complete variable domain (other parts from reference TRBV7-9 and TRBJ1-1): DTGVSQNPRHKITKRGQNVTFRCDPISEHNRLYWYRQTLGQGPEFLTYFQNEAQLEKSRLLSDRFSAERPKGSFSTLEIQRTEQGDSAMYLCASSTLTLSGTEAFFGQGTRLTVV.

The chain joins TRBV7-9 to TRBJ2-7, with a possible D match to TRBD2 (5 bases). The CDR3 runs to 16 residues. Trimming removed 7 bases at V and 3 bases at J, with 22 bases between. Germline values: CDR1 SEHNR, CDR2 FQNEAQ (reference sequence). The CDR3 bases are TGTGCCAGCACCTCTTCCGAGGGTCCCACTGTCTACGAGCAGTACTTC. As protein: CASTSSEGPTVYEQYF. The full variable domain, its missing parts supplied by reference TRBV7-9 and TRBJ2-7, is DTGVSQNPRHKITKRGQNVTFRCDPISEHNRLYWYRQTLGQGPEFLTYFQNEAQLEKSRLLSDRFSAERPKGSFSTLEIQRTEQGDSAMYLCASTSSEGPTVYEQYFGPGTRLTVT.

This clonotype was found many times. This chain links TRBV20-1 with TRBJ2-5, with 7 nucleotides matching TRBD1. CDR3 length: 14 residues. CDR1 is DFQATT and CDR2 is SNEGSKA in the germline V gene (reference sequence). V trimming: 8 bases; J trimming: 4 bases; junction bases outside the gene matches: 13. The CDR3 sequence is CSSPIQGVIETQYF. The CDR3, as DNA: TGCAGTTCCCCGATCCAGGGGGTTATAGAGACCCAGTACTTC.

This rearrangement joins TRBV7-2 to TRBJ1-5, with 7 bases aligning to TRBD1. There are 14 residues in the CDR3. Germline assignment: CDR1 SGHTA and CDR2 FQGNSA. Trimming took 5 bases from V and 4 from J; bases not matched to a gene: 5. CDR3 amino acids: CASSHGQANQPQHF. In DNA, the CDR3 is TGTGCCAGCAGCCACGGACAGGCTAATCAGCCCCAGCATTTT.

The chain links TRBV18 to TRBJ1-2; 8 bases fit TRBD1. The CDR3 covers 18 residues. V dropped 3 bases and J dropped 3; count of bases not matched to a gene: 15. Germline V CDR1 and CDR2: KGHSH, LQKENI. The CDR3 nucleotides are TGTGCCAGCTCACCGCGACCCGGGACAGGAGGCTCCTACTATGGCTACACCTTC. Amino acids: CASSPRPGTGGSYYGYTF.

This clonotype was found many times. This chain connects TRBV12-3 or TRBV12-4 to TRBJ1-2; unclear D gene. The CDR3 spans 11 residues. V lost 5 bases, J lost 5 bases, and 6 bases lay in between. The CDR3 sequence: CASSPLYGYTF. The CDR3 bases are TGTGCCAGCAGTCCGCTGTATGGCTACACCTTC.

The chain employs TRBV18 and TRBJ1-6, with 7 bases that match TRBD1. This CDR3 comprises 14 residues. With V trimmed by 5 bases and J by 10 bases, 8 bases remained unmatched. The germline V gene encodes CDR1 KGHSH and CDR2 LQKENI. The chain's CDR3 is CASSSTGEKSPLHF. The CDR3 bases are TGTGCCAGCTCATCTACAGGGGAAAAATCACCCCTCCACTTT.

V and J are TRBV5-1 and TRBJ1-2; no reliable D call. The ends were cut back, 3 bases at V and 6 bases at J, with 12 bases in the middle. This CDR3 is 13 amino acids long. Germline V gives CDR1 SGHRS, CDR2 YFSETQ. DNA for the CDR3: TGCGCCAGCAGCTCCCTCGAGAGGAATGGCTACACCTTC. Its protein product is CASSSLERNGYTF.

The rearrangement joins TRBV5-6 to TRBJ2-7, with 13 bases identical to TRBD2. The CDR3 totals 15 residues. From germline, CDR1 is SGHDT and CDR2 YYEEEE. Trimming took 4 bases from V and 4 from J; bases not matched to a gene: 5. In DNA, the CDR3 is TGTGCCAGCAGCCCCTGGGGACTAGCGGGGTACGAGCAGTACGTC. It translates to CASSPWGLAGYEQYV.

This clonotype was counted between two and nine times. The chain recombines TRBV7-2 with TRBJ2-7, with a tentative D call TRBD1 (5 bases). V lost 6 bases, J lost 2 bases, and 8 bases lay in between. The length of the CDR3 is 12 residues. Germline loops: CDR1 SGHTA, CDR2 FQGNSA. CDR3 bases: TGTGCCAGCAGGACAGAACCCTACGAGCAGTACTTC. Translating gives CASRTEPYEQYF.

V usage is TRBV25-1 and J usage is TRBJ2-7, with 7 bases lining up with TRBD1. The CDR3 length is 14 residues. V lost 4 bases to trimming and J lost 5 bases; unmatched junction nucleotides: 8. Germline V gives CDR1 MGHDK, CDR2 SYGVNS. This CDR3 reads CASSATGVVNEQYF. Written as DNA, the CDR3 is TGTGCCAGCAGTGCTACAGGGGTAGTCAACGAGCAGTACTTC.

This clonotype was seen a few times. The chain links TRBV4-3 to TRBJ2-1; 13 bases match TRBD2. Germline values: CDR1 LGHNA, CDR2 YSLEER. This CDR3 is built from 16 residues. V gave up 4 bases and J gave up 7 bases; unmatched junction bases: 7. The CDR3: CASSRLLAGGLNEQFF. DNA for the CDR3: TGCGCCAGCAGCCGGCTACTAGCGGGGGGGCTGAATGAGCAGTTCTTC.

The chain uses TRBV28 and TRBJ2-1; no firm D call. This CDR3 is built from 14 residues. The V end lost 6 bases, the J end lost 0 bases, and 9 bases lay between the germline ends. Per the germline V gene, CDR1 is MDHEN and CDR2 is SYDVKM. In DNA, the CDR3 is TGTGCCAGCAGCTCTCCGAGCTCCTACAATGAGCAGTTCTTC. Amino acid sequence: CASSSPSSYNEQFF.

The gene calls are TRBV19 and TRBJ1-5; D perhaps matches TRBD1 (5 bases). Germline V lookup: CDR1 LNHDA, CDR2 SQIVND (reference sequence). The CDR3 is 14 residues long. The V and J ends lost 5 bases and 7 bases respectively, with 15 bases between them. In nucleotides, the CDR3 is TGTGCCAGTAGTGGTGGGGCAGGATGGCAGCCCCAGCATTTT. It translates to CASSGGAGWQPQHF. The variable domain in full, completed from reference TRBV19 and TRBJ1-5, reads DGGITQSPKYLFRKEGQNVTLSCEQNLNHDAMYWYRQDPGQGLRLIYYSQIVNDFQKGDIAEGYSVSREKKESFPLTVTSAQKNPTAFYLCASSGGAGWQPQHFGDGTRLSIL.

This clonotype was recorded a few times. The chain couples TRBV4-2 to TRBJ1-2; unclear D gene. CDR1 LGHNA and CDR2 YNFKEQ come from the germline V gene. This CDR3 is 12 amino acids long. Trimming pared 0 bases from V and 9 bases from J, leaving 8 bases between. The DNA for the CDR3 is TGTGCCAGCAGCCAAGATGGCAGGCGCTACACCTTC. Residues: CASSQDGRRYTF.

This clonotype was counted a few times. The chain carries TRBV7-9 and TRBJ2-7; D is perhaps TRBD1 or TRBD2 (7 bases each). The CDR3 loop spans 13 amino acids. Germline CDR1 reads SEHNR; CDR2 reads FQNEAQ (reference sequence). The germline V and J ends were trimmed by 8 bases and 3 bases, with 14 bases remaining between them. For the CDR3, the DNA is TGTGCCAGCCAGGGAGGGGGCGGCTACGAGCAGTACGTC. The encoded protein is CASQGGGGYEQYV.

The CDR3 region is CATSESGAGETQYF. CDR3 nucleotide sequence: TGTGCCACCAGTGAAAGCGGGGCGGGGGAGACCCAGTACTTC. This sequence joins TRBV24-1 and TRBJ2-5; 7 positions match TRBD2. V was pared by 4 bases and J by 5 bases, with 6 bases of the junction left unmatched. Germline V gene data show CDR1 as KGHDR and CDR2 as SFDVKD. The length of the CDR3 is 14 residues.

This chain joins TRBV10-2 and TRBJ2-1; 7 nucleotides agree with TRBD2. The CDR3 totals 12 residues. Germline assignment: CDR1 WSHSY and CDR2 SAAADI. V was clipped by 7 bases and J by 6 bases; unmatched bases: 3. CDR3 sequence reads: CASTGRGNEQFF. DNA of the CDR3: TGCGCCAGCACTGGGAGGGGCAATGAGCAGTTCTTC.

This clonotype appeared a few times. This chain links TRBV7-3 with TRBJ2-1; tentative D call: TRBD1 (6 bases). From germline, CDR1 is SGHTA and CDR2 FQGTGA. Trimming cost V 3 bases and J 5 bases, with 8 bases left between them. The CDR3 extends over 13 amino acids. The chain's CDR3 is CASSLGAHNEQFF. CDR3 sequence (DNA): TGTGCCAGCAGCTTGGGGGCGCACAATGAGCAGTTCTTC.

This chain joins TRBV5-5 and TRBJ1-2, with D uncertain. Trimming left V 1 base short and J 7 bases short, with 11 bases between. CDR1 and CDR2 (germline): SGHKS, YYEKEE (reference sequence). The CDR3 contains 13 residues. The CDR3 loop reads CASSLSGLTGYTF. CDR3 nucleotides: TGTGCCAGCAGCTTGTCCGGACTAACTGGCTACACCTTC.

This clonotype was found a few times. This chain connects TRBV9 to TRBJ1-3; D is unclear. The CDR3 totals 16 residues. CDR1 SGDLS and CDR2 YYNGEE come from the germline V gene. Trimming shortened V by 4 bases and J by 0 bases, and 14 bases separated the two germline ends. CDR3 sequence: CASSPRSGDSGNTIYF. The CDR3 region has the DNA TGTGCCAGCAGCCCTCGGAGCGGGGACTCTGGAAACACCATATATTTT.

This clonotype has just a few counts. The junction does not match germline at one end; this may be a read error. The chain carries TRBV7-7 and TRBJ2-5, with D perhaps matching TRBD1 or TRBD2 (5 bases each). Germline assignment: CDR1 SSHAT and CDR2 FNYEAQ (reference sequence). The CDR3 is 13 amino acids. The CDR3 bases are TGTGCTAGCAGCTTTTGGGGGCAAGAGACCCAGTACTTC. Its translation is CASSFWGQETQYF.

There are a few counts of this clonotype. CDR3 coding DNA: TGCAGTGCTAGACCCGTACTAGCGGCTCGCGAGACCCAGTACTTC. Translation: CSARPVLAARETQYF. V gene TRBV20-1 combines with J gene TRBJ2-5; 8 bases fit TRBD2. V shed 2 bases, J shed 5 bases, and the junction held 10 bases outside the gene matches. The CDR3 runs 15 residues. Per germline, CDR1 DFQATT and CDR2 SNEGSKA (reference sequence).